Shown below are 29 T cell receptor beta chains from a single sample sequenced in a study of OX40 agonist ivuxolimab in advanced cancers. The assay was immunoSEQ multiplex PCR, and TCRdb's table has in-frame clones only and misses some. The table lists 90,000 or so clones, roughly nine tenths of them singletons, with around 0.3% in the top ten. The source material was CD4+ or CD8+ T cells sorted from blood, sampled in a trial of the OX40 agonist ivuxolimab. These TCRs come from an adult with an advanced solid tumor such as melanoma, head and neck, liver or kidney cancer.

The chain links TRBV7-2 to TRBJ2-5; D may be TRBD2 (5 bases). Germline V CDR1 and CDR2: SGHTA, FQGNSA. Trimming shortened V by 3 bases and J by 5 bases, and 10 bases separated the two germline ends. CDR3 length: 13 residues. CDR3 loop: CASSLIQRETQYF. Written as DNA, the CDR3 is TGTGCCAGCAGCTTGATACAGCGGGAGACCCAGTACTTC.

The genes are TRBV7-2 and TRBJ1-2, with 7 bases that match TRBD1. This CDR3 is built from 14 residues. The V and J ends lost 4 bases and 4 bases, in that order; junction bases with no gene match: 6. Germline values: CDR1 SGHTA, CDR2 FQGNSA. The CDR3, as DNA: TGTGCCAGCAGCTCGCCGACAGGGTTCTATGGCTACACCTTC. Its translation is CASSSPTGFYGYTF.

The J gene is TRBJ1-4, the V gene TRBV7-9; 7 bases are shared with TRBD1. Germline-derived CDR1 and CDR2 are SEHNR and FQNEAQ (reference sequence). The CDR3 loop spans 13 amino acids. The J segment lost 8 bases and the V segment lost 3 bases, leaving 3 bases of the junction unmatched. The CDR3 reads CASSFSRGEKLFF. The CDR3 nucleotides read TGTGCCAGCAGCTTTAGCAGGGGGGAAAAACTGTTTTTT.

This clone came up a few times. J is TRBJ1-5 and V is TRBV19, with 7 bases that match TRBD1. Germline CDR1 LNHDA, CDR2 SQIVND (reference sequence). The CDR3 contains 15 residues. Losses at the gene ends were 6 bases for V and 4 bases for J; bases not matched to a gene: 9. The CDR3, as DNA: TGTGCCAGTAGCCGAGACAGGGAGTCGAATCAGCCCCAGCATTTT. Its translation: CASSRDRESNQPQHF.

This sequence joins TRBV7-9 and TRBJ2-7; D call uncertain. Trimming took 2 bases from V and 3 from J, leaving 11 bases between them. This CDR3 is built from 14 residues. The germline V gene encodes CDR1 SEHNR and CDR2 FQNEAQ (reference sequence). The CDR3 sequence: CASSLKAKDYEQYF. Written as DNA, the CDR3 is TGTGCCAGCAGCTTAAAGGCCAAAGACTACGAGCAGTACTTC.

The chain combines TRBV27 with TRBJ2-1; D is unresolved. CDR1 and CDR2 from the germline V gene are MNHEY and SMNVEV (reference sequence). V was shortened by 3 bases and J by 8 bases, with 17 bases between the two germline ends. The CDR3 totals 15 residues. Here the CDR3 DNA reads TGTGCCAGCAGTTTGAAACCCCTACGTTCGGATGAGCAGTTCTTC. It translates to CASSLKPLRSDEQFF.

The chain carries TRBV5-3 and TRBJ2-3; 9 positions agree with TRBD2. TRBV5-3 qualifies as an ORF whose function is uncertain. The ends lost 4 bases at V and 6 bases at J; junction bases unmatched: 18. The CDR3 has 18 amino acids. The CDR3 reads CARSHQERGAPRRDTQYF. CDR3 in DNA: TGTGCCAGAAGCCATCAGGAGCGGGGGGCCCCGCGGCGTGATACGCAGTATTTT.

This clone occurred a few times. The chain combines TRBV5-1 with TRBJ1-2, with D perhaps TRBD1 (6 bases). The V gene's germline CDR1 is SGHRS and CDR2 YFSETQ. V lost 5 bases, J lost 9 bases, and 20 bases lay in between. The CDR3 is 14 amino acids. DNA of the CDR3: TGCGCCAGCAGTTCGACCCCCGAGGGGGGAAGCTACACCTTC. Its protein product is CASSSTPEGGSYTF. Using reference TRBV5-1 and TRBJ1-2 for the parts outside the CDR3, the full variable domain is KAGVTQTPRYLIKTRGQQVTLSCSPISGHRSVSWYQQTPGQGLQFLFEYFSETQRNKGNFPGRFSGRQFSNSRSEMNVSTLELGDSALYLCASSSTPEGGSYTFGSGTRLTVV.

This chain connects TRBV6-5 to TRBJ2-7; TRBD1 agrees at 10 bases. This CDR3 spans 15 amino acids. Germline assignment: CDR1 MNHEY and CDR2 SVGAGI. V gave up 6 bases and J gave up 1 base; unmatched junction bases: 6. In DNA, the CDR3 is TGTGCCAGCAGGCCCGACAGGGGGCCTTCCTACGAGCAGTACTTC. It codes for CASRPDRGPSYEQYF.

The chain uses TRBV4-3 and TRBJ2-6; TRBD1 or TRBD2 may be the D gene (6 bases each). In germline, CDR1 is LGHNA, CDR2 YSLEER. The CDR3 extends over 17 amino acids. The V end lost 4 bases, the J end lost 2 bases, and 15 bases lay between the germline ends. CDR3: CASSPNLGGTGANVLTF. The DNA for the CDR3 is TGCGCCAGCAGCCCTAACTTGGGGGGCACTGGGGCCAACGTCCTGACTTTC.

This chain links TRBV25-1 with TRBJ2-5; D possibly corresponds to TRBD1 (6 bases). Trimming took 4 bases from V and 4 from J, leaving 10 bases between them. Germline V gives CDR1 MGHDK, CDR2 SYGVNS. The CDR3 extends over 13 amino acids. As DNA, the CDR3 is TGTGCCAGCAGTGCCACAGGGACAGAGACCCAGTACTTC. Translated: CASSATGTETQYF.

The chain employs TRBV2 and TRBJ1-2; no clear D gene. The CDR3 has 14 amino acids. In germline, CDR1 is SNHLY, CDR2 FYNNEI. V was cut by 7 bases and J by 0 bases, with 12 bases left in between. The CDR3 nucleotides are TGTGCCAGCACCCGGACCTTGCCTAACTATGGCTACACCTTC. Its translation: CASTRTLPNYGYTF.

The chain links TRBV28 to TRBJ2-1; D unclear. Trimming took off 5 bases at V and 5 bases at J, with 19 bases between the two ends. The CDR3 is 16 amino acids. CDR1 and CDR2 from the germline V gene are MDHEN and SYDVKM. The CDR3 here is CASSLGIGKLDNEQFF. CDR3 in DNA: TGTGCCAGCAGTCTGGGGATTGGGAAACTGGACAATGAGCAGTTCTTC.

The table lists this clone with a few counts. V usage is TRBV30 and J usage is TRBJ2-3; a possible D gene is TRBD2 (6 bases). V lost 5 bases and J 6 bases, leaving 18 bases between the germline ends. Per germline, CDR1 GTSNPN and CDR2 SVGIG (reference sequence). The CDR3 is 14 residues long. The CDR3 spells CAWGLYPVGDTQYF. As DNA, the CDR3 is TGTGCCTGGGGACTATATCCCGTGGGGGATACGCAGTATTTT. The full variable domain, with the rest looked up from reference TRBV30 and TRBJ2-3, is SQTIHQWPATLVQPVGSPLSLECTVEGTSNPNLYWYRQAAGRGLQLLFYSVGIGQISSEVPQNLSASRPQDRQFILSSKKLLLSDSGFYLCAWGLYPVGDTQYFGPGTRLTVL.

The CDR3 protein is CASSYDSTANYGYTF. The CDR3, as DNA: TGTGCCAGCAGTTACGATTCCACCGCTAACTATGGCTACACCTTC. The J gene is TRBJ1-2, the V gene TRBV6-5; D is undetermined. The CDR3 is 15 residues long. CDR1 and CDR2 from the germline V gene are MNHEY and SVGAGI. With 2 bases removed from V and 0 bases from J, the gap between germline ends came to 10 bases.

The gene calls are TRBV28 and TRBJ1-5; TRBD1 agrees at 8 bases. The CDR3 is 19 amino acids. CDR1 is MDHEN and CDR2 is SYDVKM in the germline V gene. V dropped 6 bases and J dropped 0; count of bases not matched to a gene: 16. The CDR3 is CASRDGQGLTRYSNQPQHF. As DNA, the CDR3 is TGTGCCAGCAGAGACGGACAGGGTTTGACGAGATATAGCAATCAGCCCCAGCATTTT.

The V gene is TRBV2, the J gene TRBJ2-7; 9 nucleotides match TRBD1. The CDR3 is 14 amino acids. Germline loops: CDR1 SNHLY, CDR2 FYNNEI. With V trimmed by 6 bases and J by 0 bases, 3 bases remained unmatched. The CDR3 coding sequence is TGTGCCAGCAGAGACAGGGGGAACTCCTACGAGCAGTACTTC. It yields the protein CASRDRGNSYEQYF.

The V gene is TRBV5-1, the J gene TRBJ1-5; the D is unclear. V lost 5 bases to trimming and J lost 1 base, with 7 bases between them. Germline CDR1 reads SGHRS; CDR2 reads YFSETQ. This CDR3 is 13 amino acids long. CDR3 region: CASRVDSNQPQHF. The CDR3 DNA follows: TGCGCCAGCAGGGTGGACAGCAATCAGCCCCAGCATTTT.

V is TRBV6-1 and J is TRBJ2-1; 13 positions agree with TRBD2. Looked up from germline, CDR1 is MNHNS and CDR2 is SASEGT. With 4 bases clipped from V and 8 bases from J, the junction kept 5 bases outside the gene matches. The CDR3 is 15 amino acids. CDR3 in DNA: TGTGCCAGCAGTGTTACTAGCGGGGGGGCATATGAGCAGTTCTTC. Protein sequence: CASSVTSGGAYEQFF.

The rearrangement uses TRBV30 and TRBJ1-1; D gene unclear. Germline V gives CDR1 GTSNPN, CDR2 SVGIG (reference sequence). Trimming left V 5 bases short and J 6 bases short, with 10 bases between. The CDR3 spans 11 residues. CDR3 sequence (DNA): TGTGCCTGGGGGAGGGCCGCTGAAGCTTTCTTT. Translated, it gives CAWGRAAEAFF.

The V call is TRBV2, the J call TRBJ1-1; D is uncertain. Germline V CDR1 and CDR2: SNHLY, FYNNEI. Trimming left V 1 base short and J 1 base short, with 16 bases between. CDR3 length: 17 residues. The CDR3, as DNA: TGTGCCAGCAGTGAAGTTGGTTGGGCCAGGACGAACACTGAAGCTTTCTTT. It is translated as CASSEVGWARTNTEAFF.

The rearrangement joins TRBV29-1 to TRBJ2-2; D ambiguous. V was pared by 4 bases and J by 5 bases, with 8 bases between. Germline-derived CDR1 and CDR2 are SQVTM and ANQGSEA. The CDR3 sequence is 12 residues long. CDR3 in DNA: TGCAGCGTTGGGGGTGCGACCGGGGAGCTGTTTTTT. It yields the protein CSVGGATGELFF.

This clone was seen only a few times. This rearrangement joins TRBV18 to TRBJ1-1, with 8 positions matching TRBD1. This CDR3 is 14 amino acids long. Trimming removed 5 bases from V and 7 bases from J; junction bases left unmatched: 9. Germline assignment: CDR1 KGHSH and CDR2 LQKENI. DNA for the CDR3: TGTGCCAGCTCATCGAGGACAGGGCACAGTGAAGCTTTCTTT. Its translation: CASSSRTGHSEAFF.

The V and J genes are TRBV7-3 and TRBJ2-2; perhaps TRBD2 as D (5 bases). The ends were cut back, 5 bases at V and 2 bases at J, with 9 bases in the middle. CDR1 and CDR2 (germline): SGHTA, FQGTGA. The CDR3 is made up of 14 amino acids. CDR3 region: CASSRDHNTGELFF. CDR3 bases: TGTGCCAGCAGCCGGGATCACAACACCGGGGAGCTGTTTTTT.

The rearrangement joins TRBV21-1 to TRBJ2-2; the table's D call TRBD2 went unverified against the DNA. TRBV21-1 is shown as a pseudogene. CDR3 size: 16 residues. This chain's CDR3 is CASSKAIAGDTGELFF. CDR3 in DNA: TGTGCCAGCAGCAAAGCGATAGCGGGGGATACCGGGGAGCTGTTTTTT.

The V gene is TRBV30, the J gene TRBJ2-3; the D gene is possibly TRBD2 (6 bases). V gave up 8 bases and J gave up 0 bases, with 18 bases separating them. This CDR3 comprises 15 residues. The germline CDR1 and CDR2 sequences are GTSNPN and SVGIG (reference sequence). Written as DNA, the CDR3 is TGTGCCCTCCTTAAGGAGGGAACTAGCACAGATACGCAGTATTTT. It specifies CALLKEGTSTDTQYF.

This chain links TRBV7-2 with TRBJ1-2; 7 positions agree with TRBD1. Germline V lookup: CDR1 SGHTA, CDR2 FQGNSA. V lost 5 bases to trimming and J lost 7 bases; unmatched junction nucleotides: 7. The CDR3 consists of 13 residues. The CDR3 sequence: CASSPGGVSGYTF. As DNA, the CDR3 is TGTGCCAGCAGCCCAGGGGGGGTTAGTGGCTACACCTTC.

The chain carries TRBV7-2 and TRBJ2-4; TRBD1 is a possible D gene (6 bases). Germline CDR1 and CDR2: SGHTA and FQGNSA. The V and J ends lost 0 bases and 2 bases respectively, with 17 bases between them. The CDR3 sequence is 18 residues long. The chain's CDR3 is CASSLATYRDGTKNIQYF. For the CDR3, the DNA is TGTGCCAGCAGCTTAGCGACTTACAGGGATGGGACCAAAAACATTCAGTACTTC.

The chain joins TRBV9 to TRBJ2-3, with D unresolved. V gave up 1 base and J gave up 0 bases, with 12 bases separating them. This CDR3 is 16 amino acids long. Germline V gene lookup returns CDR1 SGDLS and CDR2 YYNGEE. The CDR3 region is CASSVSPGSSTDTQYF. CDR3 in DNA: TGTGCCAGCAGCGTAAGCCCCGGCTCTAGCACAGATACGCAGTATTTT.